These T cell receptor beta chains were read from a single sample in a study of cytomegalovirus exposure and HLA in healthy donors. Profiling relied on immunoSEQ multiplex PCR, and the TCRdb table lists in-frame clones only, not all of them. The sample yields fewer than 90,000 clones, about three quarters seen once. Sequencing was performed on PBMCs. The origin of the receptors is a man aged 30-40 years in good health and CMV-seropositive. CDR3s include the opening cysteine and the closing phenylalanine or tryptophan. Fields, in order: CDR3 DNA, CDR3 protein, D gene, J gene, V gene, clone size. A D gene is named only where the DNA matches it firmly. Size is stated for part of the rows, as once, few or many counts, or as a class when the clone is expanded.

CDR3nt: TGTGCCAGCAGCCGGAGTAGCGGGGGGTTCAATGAGCAGTTCTTC
CDR3aa: CASSRSSGGFNEQFF
d_gene: TRBD2
j_gene: TRBJ2-1
v_gene: TRBV7-2
abundance: -

CDR3nt: TGTGCCAGCAGCCCATGGGGCAACGAGCAGTACTTC
CDR3aa: CASSPWGNEQYF
d_gene: -
j_gene: TRBJ2-7
v_gene: TRBV11-2
abundance: once

CDR3nt: TGTGCCTGGCAAACCGGGACTAGCAACACCGGGGAGCTGTTTTTT
CDR3aa: CAWQTGTSNTGELFF
d_gene: TRBD2
j_gene: TRBJ2-2
v_gene: TRBV30
abundance: -

CDR3nt: TGTGCCAGTAGTATGCAAGGACAGGGGGGGACGCATCAGCCCCAGCATTTT
CDR3aa: CASSMQGQGGTHQPQHF
d_gene: TRBD1
j_gene: TRBJ1-5
v_gene: TRBV19
abundance: -

CDR3nt: TGTGCCATCAGTGACAGGGACTTCACAGATACGCAGTATTTT
CDR3aa: CAISDRDFTDTQYF
d_gene: -
j_gene: TRBJ2-3
v_gene: TRBV10-3
abundance: once

CDR3nt: TGTGCCAGCAGTTTTTCCGGGGAAAAACTGTTTTTT
CDR3aa: CASSFSGEKLFF
d_gene: -
j_gene: TRBJ1-4
v_gene: TRBV27
abundance: few

CDR3nt: TGCGCCAGCAGCCAAGAAGGCAGGGGGGCTCTAAATGAGCAGTTCTTC
CDR3aa: CASSQEGRGALNEQFF
d_gene: -
j_gene: TRBJ2-1
v_gene: TRBV4-1
abundance: -

CDR3nt: TGCGCCAGCAGCTTGGCCGCGGCGAAGAGCTCCTACAATGAGCAGTTCTTC
CDR3aa: CASSLAAAKSSYNEQFF
d_gene: -
j_gene: TRBJ2-1
v_gene: TRBV5-1
abundance: -

CDR3nt: TGTGCCAGCAGCCCGTGGCTAGCGGGGGGCGGGGTTGAGCAGTACTTC
CDR3aa: CASSPWLAGGGVEQYF
d_gene: TRBD2
j_gene: TRBJ2-7
v_gene: TRBV2
abundance: -

CDR3nt: TGCGCCAGCAGCCCCCTACAGGTTACCTACGAGCAGTACTTC
CDR3aa: CASSPLQVTYEQYF
d_gene: -
j_gene: TRBJ2-7
v_gene: TRBV5-1
abundance: -

CDR3nt: TGTGCCTGGAGTGTAGGAGCCCAAGAGACCCAGTACTTC
CDR3aa: CAWSVGAQETQYF
d_gene: -
j_gene: TRBJ2-5
v_gene: TRBV30
abundance: -

CDR3nt: TGCGCCAGCAGCTGGGGGACAGCCGACCTTAATTCACCCCTCCACTTT
CDR3aa: CASSWGTADLNSPLHF
d_gene: TRBD1
j_gene: TRBJ1-6
v_gene: TRBV5-1
abundance: -

CDR3nt: TGTGCCAGCAGCATTTCAGAGGGTGGGGAGCAGTACTTC
CDR3aa: CASSISEGGEQYF
d_gene: -
j_gene: TRBJ2-5
v_gene: TRBV7-2
abundance: -

CDR3nt: TGTGCCAGCAGCCCCGAATATCGGGATACGCAGTATTTT
CDR3aa: CASSPEYRDTQYF
d_gene: -
j_gene: TRBJ2-3
v_gene: TRBV21-1
abundance: -

CDR3nt: TGTGCCAGCAGTGAATTCCCAAGGGGGTTCGATCAGCCCCAGCATTTT
CDR3aa: CASSEFPRGFDQPQHF
d_gene: -
j_gene: TRBJ1-5
v_gene: TRBV6-1
abundance: -

CDR3nt: TGTGCCAGTAGTATCGGGACTAGCGGGGGGGCTTGGTACACCGGGGAGCTGTTTTTT
CDR3aa: CASSIGTSGGAWYTGELFF
d_gene: TRBD2
j_gene: TRBJ2-2
v_gene: TRBV19
abundance: -

CDR3nt: TGTGCCAGCGGGATTGACAGGCAGAGCTCCTATAATTCACCCCTCCACTTT
CDR3aa: CASGIDRQSSYNSPLHF
d_gene: -
j_gene: TRBJ1-6
v_gene: TRBV6-4
abundance: -

CDR3nt: TGTGCCAGCGGGGGCCCGGAGGACACCTTCTATGGCTACACCTTC
CDR3aa: CASGGPEDTFYGYTF
d_gene: -
j_gene: TRBJ1-2
v_gene: TRBV7-9
abundance: -

CDR3nt: TGCGCCAGCAGCCCCCGGGGGACTAGGGCCACAGATACGCAGTATTTT
CDR3aa: CASSPRGTRATDTQYF
d_gene: TRBD2
j_gene: TRBJ2-3
v_gene: TRBV5-1
abundance: -

CDR3nt: TGTTCCAGCAGCTTAACAGACTATGGCTACACCTTC
CDR3aa: CSSSLTDYGYTF
d_gene: -
j_gene: TRBJ1-2
v_gene: TRBV7-9
abundance: -

CDR3nt: TGTTCCAGCTTGGGGGACAGGGGATACAATGAGCAGTTCTTC
CDR3aa: CSSLGDRGYNEQFF
d_gene: TRBD1
j_gene: TRBJ2-1
v_gene: TRBV7-9
abundance: -

CDR3nt: TGTGCCAGCAGCCACAGGCACCCCTCCTACGAGCAGTACTTC
CDR3aa: CASSHRHPSYEQYF
d_gene: -
j_gene: TRBJ2-7
v_gene: TRBV14
abundance: once

CDR3nt: TGTGCCAGTAGTATAGTAGGGACAGGTGGCGACGAGCAGTACTTC
CDR3aa: CASSIVGTGGDEQYF
d_gene: TRBD1
j_gene: TRBJ2-7
v_gene: TRBV19
abundance: -

CDR3nt: TGTGCCAGCAGTTTTTCCCGGGGGGGCACAGATACGCAGTATTTT
CDR3aa: CASSFSRGGTDTQYF
d_gene: TRBD2
j_gene: TRBJ2-3
v_gene: TRBV6-5
abundance: -

CDR3nt: TGTGCCAGCAGTCCTATGGGCCTGCCGGACAGGGGGCTTAGCAAGCAGTACTTC
CDR3aa: CASSPMGLPDRGLSKQYF
d_gene: TRBD1
j_gene: TRBJ2-7
v_gene: TRBV5-6
abundance: -

CDR3nt: TGTGCCAGCAGTGAAGCCCCGCGATATCCGTACTTC
CDR3aa: CASSEAPRYPYF
d_gene: -
j_gene: TRBJ2-7
v_gene: TRBV2
abundance: once

CDR3nt: TGTGCCAGCAGCCAAGATATCCGGACAAATTCACCCCTCCACTTT
CDR3aa: CASSQDIRTNSPLHF
d_gene: -
j_gene: TRBJ1-6
v_gene: TRBV14
abundance: few

CDR3nt: TGTGCCAGCTTTGGGGCCCGCGGGGGGGCCGACACCGGGGAGCTGTTTTTT
CDR3aa: CASFGARGGADTGELFF
d_gene: TRBD2
j_gene: TRBJ2-2
v_gene: TRBV25-1
abundance: -

CDR3nt: TGTGCCATCAGTGAAGACAGGCAATCCTACGAGCAGTACTTC
CDR3aa: CAISEDRQSYEQYF
d_gene: -
j_gene: TRBJ2-7
v_gene: TRBV10-3
abundance: -

CDR3nt: TGTGCCAGCAGAGGACAGGGGTATGGCTACACCTTC
CDR3aa: CASRGQGYGYTF
d_gene: TRBD1
j_gene: TRBJ1-2
v_gene: TRBV27
abundance: -

CDR3nt: TGTGCCAGTAGTCGGGACAGCCCCGGGGTCTACGAGCAGTACTTC
CDR3aa: CASSRDSPGVYEQYF
d_gene: TRBD1
j_gene: TRBJ2-7
v_gene: TRBV19
abundance: -

CDR3nt: TGTGCCTGGAGTAAACAGGGGAAGTACTACGAGCAGTACTTC
CDR3aa: CAWSKQGKYYEQYF
d_gene: TRBD1
j_gene: TRBJ2-7
v_gene: TRBV30
abundance: -

CDR3nt: TGTGCCAGCAGTTACCCCCCTCGACAGGGCGAATACGAGCAGTACTTC
CDR3aa: CASSYPPRQGEYEQYF
d_gene: TRBD1
j_gene: TRBJ2-7
v_gene: TRBV6-6
abundance: -

CDR3nt: TGCGCCAGCAGCTTGGAAAGACTAGCGGGGGGCCGGGAGACCCAGTACTTC
CDR3aa: CASSLERLAGGRETQYF
d_gene: TRBD2
j_gene: TRBJ2-5
v_gene: TRBV5-1
abundance: -

CDR3nt: TGTGCCAGCAGTTCCCCTCTTTCCGATACGCAGTATTTT
CDR3aa: CASSSPLSDTQYF
d_gene: -
j_gene: TRBJ2-3
v_gene: TRBV28
abundance: -